The 14 T cell receptor beta chains given below trace back to one sample, sequenced in a study of blood T cell repertoires in COVID-19. Clones were sequenced by immunoSEQ multiplex PCR, and TCRdb holds only the in-frame ones, with some missing. Of under 450,000 clones in the sample, about 90% were seen once. The specimen was PBMCs or T cells enriched from blood (not recorded which). These receptors all stem from a woman aged 25 to 39 who had recovered from COVID-19.

This rearrangement joins TRBV7-8 to TRBJ1-4, with 12 bases lining up with TRBD1. This CDR3 is 15 amino acids long. Losses at the gene ends were 5 bases for V and 8 bases for J; bases not matched to a gene: 6. CDR1 is SGHVS, CDR2 FQNEAQ, per germline. This CDR3 reads CASSVRDRGREKLFF. CDR3 sequence (DNA): TGTGCCAGCAGCGTCAGGGACAGGGGGCGGGAAAAACTGTTTTTT.

CDR3 region: CASRSGRADYGYTF. The CDR3 DNA reads as TGTGCCAGCAGATCAGGGAGGGCGGACTATGGCTACACCTTC. V usage is TRBV5-4 and J usage is TRBJ1-2, with D tentatively TRBD1 (5 bases). This CDR3 has 14 residues. Germline CDR1 is SGHNT and CDR2 is YYREEE (reference sequence). Trimming stripped 5 bases from V and 3 bases from J, with 14 bases between. The full variable domain, with the rest looked up from reference TRBV5-4 and TRBJ1-2, is ETGVTQSPTHLIKTRGQQVTLRCSSQSGHNTVSWYQQALGQGPQFIFQYYREEENGRGNFPPRFSGLQFPNYSSELNVNALELDDSALYLCASRSGRADYGYTFGSGTRLTVV.

V usage is TRBV12-3 or TRBV12-4 and J usage is TRBJ2-1; D is ambiguous. With 7 bases removed from V and 2 bases from J, the gap between germline ends came to 9 bases. This CDR3 spans 13 amino acids. CDR3 protein: CASKNGAYNEQFF. As DNA, the CDR3 is TGTGCCAGCAAAAACGGAGCCTACAATGAGCAGTTCTTC.

The chain has TRBV28 and TRBJ2-1, with a tentative D call TRBD2 (6 bases). Trimming took 4 bases from V and 6 from J, leaving 16 bases between them. The CDR3 loop spans 15 amino acids. Germline lookup yields CDR1 MDHEN and CDR2 SYDVKM. For the CDR3, the DNA is TGTGCCAGCAGTTCTCCCTATTTGGGGGGCAATGAGCAGTTCTTC. It codes for CASSSPYLGGNEQFF.

The chain uses TRBV18 and TRBJ1-3; TRBD1 matches 7 bases. Germline assignment: CDR1 KGHSH and CDR2 LQKENI. V gave up 1 base and J gave up 1 base; unmatched junction bases: 4. There are 16 residues in the CDR3. The CDR3 reads CASSPQNRGSGNTIYF. The CDR3 DNA reads TGTGCCAGCTCACCACAGAACAGGGGATCTGGAAACACCATATATTTT.

The chain uses TRBV24-1 and TRBJ1-1; possible D gene TRBD1, 6 bases. This CDR3 has 13 amino acids. Germline CDR1 reads KGHDR; CDR2 reads SFDVKD. Trimming took off 2 bases at V and 6 bases at J, with 9 bases between the two ends. The CDR3 loop is CATSDSGVAEAFF. The CDR3, as DNA: TGTGCCACCAGTGATTCAGGGGTCGCTGAAGCTTTCTTT.

The chain uses TRBV5-8 and TRBJ2-3; 7 bases map to TRBD1. Per germline, CDR1 SGHTS and CDR2 YDEGEE. The junction had 10 bases not matched to a gene; V was cut back by 4 bases and J by 2 bases. The CDR3 sequence is 16 residues long. CDR3 coding DNA: TGTGCCAGCAGCCGTGGGGACAGTTCTATCACAGATACGCAGTATTTT. It translates to CASSRGDSSITDTQYF. Full variable domain (outside the CDR3, taken from reference TRBV5-8 and TRBJ2-3): EAGVTQSPTHLIKTRGQQATLRCSPISGHTSVYWYQQALGLGLQFLLWYDEGEERNRGNFPPRFSGRQFPNYSSELNVNALELEDSALYLCASSRGDSSITDTQYFGPGTRLTVL.

The genes are TRBV6-2 or TRBV6-3 and TRBJ1-1; tentative D call: TRBD1 (5 bases). Germline V gives CDR1 MNHEY, CDR2 SVGEGT. There are 12 residues in the CDR3. Trimming took off 4 bases at V and 7 bases at J, with 10 bases between the two ends. The chain's CDR3 is CASSFDSYEAFF. For the CDR3, the DNA is TGTGCCAGCAGTTTCGACAGTTATGAAGCTTTCTTT.

This sequence joins TRBV1 and TRBJ2-7; the table's TRBD2 call for D was not verified on the DNA. TRBV1 is tagged as a pseudogene. This CDR3 region has 17 residues. This chain's CDR3 is CTSSPPSGGAASYEQYF. In nucleotides, the CDR3 is TGCACCAGCAGCCCCCCCTCCGGCGGGGCCGCCTCCTACGAGCAGTACTTC.

V gene TRBV4-1 combines with J gene TRBJ1-2, with a weak D call TRBD1 (5 bases). The germline CDR1 and CDR2 sequences are MGHRA and YSYEKL. V was cut by 3 bases and J by 8 bases, with 16 bases left in between. CDR3 length: 14 amino acids. The CDR3 region has the DNA TGCGCCAGCAGCCAGGCCCCCAGGGCAGGCGGCTACACCTTC. It is translated as CASSQAPRAGGYTF.

The chain employs TRBV3-1 (or the pseudogene TRBV3-2) and TRBJ2-1, with a tentative D call TRBD1 (6 bases). The germline V gene has CDR1 LGHDT and CDR2 YNNKEL (reference sequence). This CDR3 is built from 12 residues. V dropped 2 bases and J dropped 9 bases, with 8 bases sitting between them. The CDR3 DNA reads as TGTGCCAGCAGCCAACGGGACACTGAGCAGTTCTTC. This sequence encodes CASSQRDTEQFF.

The table lists this clone with a few counts. The chain couples TRBV15 to TRBJ1-5; TRBD1 might be the D (5 bases). This CDR3 is built from 12 residues. Germline CDR1 LNHNV, CDR2 YYDKDF (reference sequence). The germline V and J ends were trimmed by 4 bases and 9 bases, with 10 bases remaining between them. This CDR3 reads CATSNSGRPQHF. The CDR3, as DNA: TGTGCCACCAGCAATTCAGGGCGGCCCCAGCATTTT.

The chain is built from TRBV28 and TRBJ1-2; D is possibly TRBD1 (5 bases). Germline CDR1 reads MDHEN; CDR2 reads SYDVKM. Trimming shortened V by 3 bases and J by 2 bases, and 10 bases separated the two germline ends. The CDR3 is 14 residues long. Here the CDR3 DNA reads TGTGCCAGCAGTTTTAGTGGGGCCAACTATGGCTACACCTTC. This sequence encodes CASSFSGANYGYTF.

The rearrangement links TRBV27 to TRBJ1-2; TRBD1 agrees at 7 bases. CDR1 and CDR2 (germline): MNHEY, SMNVEV (reference sequence). The V segment lost 5 bases and the J segment 7 bases; nucleotides outside the gene matches: 7. This CDR3 is 13 amino acids long. CDR3 sequence: CASSLLQGTGYTF. The CDR3 bases are TGTGCCAGCAGTCTCCTACAGGGGACTGGCTACACCTTC.